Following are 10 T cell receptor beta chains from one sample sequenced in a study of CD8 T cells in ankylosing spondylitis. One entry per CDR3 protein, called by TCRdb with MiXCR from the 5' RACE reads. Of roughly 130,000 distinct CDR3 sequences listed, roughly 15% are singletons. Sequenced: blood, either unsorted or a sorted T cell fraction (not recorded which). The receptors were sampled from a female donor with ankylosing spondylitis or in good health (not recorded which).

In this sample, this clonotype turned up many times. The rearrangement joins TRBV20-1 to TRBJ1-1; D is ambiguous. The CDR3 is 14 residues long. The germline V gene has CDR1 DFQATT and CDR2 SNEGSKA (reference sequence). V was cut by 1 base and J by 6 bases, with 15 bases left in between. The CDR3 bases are TGCAGTGCTAGAGCTCTAACCCTGGGCGCTGAAGCTTTCTTT. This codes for CSARALTLGAEAFF.

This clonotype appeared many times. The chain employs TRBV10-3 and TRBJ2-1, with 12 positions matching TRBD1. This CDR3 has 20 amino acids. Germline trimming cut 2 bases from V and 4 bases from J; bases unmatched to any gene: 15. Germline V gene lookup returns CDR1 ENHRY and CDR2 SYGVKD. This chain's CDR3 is CAISETLPGTGGFRYNEQFF. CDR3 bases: TGTGCCATCAGTGAGACCCTCCCCGGGACAGGGGGCTTTCGGTACAATGAGCAGTTCTTC.

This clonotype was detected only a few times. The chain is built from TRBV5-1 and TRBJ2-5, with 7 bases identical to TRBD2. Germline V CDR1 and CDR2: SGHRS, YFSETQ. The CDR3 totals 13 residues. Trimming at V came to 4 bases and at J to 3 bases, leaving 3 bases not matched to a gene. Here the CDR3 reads CASSHLAEETQYF. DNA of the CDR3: TGCGCCAGCAGCCATCTAGCGGAAGAGACCCAGTACTTC. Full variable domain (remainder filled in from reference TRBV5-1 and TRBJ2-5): KAGVTQTPRYLIKTRGQQVTLSCSPISGHRSVSWYQQTPGQGLQFLFEYFSETQRNKGNFPGRFSGRQFSNSRSEMNVSTLELGDSALYLCASSHLAEETQYFGPGTRLLVL.

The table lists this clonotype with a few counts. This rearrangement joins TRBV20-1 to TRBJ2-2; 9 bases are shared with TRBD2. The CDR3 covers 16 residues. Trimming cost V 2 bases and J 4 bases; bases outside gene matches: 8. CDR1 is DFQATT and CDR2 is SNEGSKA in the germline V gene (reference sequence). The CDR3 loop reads CSARKAGGFLTGELFF. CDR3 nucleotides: TGCAGTGCTAGAAAAGCGGGGGGTTTTCTCACCGGGGAGCTGTTTTTT.

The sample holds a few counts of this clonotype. The CDR3 DNA is TGTGCCAGCAGCGAACGACTAGCGGATGAGCAGTTCTTC. Its protein product is CASSERLADEQFF. The rearrangement joins TRBV5-4 to TRBJ2-1; TRBD2 matches at 9 bases. Germline CDR1 SGHNT, CDR2 YYREEE (reference sequence). The CDR3 loop spans 13 amino acids. V was pared by 4 bases and J by 8 bases, with 4 bases of the junction left unmatched.

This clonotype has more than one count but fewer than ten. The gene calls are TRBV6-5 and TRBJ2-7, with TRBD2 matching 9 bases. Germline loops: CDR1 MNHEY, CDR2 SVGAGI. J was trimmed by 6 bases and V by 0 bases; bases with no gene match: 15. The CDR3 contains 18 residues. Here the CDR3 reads CASSYSGVGAGGPAEQYF. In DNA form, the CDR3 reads TGTGCCAGCAGTTACTCAGGGGTCGGAGCGGGAGGCCCCGCCGAGCAGTACTTC.

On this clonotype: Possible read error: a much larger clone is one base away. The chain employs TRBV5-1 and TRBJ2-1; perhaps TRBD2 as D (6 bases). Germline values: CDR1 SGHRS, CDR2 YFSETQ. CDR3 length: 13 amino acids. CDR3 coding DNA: TGCGCCAGCAGCTCGGGACTTTACAATGAGCGGTTCTTC. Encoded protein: CASSSGLYNERFF.

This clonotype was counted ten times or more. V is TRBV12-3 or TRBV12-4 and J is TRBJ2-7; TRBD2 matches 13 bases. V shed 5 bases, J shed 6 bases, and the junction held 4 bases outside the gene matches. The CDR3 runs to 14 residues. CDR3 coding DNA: TGTGCCAGCAGTGGAGGACTAGCGGGAGTCGAGCAGTACTTC. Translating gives CASSGGLAGVEQYF.

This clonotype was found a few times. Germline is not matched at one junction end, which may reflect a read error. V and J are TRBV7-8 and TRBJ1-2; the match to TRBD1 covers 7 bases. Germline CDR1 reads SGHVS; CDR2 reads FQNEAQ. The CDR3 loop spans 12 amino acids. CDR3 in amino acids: CASSSSDRNSYF. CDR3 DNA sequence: TGTGCCAGCAGCTCATCGGACAGGAACTCCTACTTC.

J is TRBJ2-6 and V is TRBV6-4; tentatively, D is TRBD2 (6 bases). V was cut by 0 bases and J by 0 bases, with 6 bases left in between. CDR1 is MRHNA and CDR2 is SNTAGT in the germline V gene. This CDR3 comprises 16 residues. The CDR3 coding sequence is TGTGCCAGCAGTGACTCAGCGGGCTCTGGGGCCAACGTCCTGACTTTC. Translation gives CASSDSAGSGANVLTF.